The T cell receptor beta chain described here comes from a study of human versus mouse CDR3 diversity and MHC coevolution. TCRdb keeps only in-frame clones here, not all; method: immunoSEQ multiplex PCR. Of 86,000 or so clones listed, around 93% were seen once; the top ten hold 1.1% to 1.5%. Trimming took 6 bases from V and 1 from J, leaving 9 bases between them. The CDR3 loop spans 13 amino acids. Looked up from germline, CDR1 is MNHEY and CDR2 is SMNVEV (reference sequence). This TCR was sampled from a person aged 30-69 years in good health. V usage is TRBV27 and J usage is TRBJ1-1; D is undetermined. The sample was naive CD4+ T cells from blood. Subset reported: CD45RO-negative CD62L-positive naive CD4 T cells. CDR3 residues: CASRNYRNTEAFF. In nucleotides, the CDR3 is TGTGCCAGCAGGAACTATCGGAACACTGAAGCTTTCTTT.